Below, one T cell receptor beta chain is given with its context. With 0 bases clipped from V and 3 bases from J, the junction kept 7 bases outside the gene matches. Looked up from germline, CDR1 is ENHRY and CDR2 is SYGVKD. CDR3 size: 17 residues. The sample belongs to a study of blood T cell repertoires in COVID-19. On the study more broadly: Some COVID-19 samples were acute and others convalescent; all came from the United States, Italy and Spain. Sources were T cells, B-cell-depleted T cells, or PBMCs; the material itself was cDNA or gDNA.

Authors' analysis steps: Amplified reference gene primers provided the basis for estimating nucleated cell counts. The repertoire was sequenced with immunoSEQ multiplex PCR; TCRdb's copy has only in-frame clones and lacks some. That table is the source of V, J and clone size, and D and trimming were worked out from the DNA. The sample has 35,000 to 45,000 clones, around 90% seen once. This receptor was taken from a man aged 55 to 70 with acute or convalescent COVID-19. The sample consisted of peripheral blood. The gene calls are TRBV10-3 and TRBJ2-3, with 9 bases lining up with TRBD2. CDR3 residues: CAISESSSGRRTDTQYF. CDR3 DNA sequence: TGTGCCATCAGTGAGTCAAGTAGCGGGAGAAGGACAGATACGCAGTATTTT.